This T cell receptor beta chain was sequenced during a study of PD-L1 blockade in urothelial cancer (dated by TCRdb to 2015 to 2018). For the wider study: Therapy was started in the mid-2010s for all patients, and atezolizumab 1,200 mg was administered intravenously every 3 weeks. The study was an exploratory multi-omic analysis of somatic, immune and clinical correlates of response to PD-L1 blockade with atezolizumab in urothelial cancer. A median of roughly 140,000 T cells and 65,000 to 90,000 unique TCRs was obtained from blood samples, and a median clonality of roughly 0.082 was observed. Durable clinical benefit meant progression-free survival longer than 6 months, and TCR features were also tested against progression-free and overall survival. An ECOG performance status of 0 or 1 was recorded for the patients, and 0 to 3 prior chemotherapy regimens had been received by the patients. Some 29 patients had pretreatment blood TCR-seq, about 25 had at least one posttreatment blood collection, and about 25 had tumor TCR-seq. Blood samples were analyzed at two time points: 3 weeks after treatment start (second dose) and 6 weeks after treatment start. About 85% of the 29 patients were males with bladder-origin urothelial cancer, and about 65% of the roughly 30 reported a prior smoking history. TCR sequencing covered pretreatment tumor samples and matched, serially collected peripheral blood taken before and after atezolizumab treatment. Durable clinical benefit was achieved by nine patients but not by the remaining 20. In the same patients, whole exome sequencing and RNA sequencing of pretreatment tumors were performed in addition to TCR sequencing.

To estimate absolute template abundance from read counts, synthetic TCR analog templates were spiked into each PCR. The immunoSEQ assay used bias-controlled V and J gene primers to amplify TCRbeta CDR3 regions from genomic DNA. Sequencing of rearranged TCRbeta segments was performed at approximately 20X coverage. The source study handled its data this way. Sequencing errors were corrected by clustering, and CDR3s were annotated against IMGT so that V, D and J genes could be assigned. Downstream analyses used only productive TCRbeta rearrangements, leaving out any out-of-frame or stop-codon sequences. To compute clonality, Shannon entropy was normalized by the log of the number of unique productive sequences and then subtracted from one. Clones differing between time points or between blood and tumor were identified using Fisher's exact test with Benjamini-Hochberg correction, with an adjusted p below 0.01 applied as the threshold. The table comes from immuneACCESS by way of TCRdb, which keeps in-frame sequences with V and J called. Part of the clones is missing from these tables; in studies checked, under half for an unresolved V gene and the rest for unknown reasons. V and J calls and clone size are those listed in that table; D and trimming were worked out from the DNA. Counted in this sample were 57,000 or so clones; roughly 87% of them appeared once. Of the sample, roughly 4% falls within the top ten clones.

Study-level results and caveats: Patients with durable benefit showed greater expansion of tumor-associated TCR clones in peripheral blood 3 weeks after starting treatment (n = 22, p = 0.022). Because of the small sample size (n ≈ 30) and the many exploratory analyses performed, the results are intended to be regarded as hypothesis-generating. A pretreatment peripheral blood TCR clonality below the median was linked to improved progression-free and overall survival.

A cohort of 30 or so patients with locally advanced or metastatic urothelial carcinoma, treated at Memorial Sloan Kettering on a trial protocol, was included. Peripheral blood mononuclear cells were collected from each patient pretreatment and during treatment, giving between 1 and 8 total time points per patient. The Qiagen DNeasy Blood extraction kit was used to purify genomic DNA from total PBMCs and from tumor samples. PBMCs were collected pretreatment and during treatment and were isolated and stored as previously described. On this clone itself: The target of this receptor is not known. No qualities accompany the bases; no much larger clone lies one base away.

V trim: 3 bases; J trim: 7 bases; unmatched bases: 5. Taken from the germline V gene, the CDR1 and CDR2 loops are SGHTA and FQGNSA. From its cysteine to its phenylalanine, the CDR3 spans 15 amino acids. The sequence is cut down to CDR3 DNA, 45 bases in frame from base 1. The origin of this receptor is a man between 65 and 85 years old with urothelial cancer. The rearranged chain carries TRBV7-2 and TRBJ2-1; the central 11 bases match TRBD2. Sequencing was performed on PBMCs, taken around atezolizumab (anti-PD-L1) treatment. The CDR3 protein sequence reads: CASSFSGRAGNEQFF. The DNA is as follows: TGTGCCAGCAGCTTTAGCGGGAGGGCCGGGAATGAGCAGTTCTTC.